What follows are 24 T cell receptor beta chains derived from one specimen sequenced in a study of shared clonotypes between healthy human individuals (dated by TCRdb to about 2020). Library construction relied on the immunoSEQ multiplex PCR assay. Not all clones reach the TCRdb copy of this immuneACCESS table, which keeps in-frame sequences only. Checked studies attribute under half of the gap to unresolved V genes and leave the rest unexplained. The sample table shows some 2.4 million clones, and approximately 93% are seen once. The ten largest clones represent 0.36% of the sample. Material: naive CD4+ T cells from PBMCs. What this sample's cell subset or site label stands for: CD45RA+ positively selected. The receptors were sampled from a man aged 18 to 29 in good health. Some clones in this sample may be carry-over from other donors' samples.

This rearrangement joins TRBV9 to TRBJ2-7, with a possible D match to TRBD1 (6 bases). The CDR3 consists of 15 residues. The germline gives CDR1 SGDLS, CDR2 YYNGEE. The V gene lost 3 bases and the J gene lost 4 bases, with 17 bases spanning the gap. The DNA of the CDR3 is TGTGCCAGCAGCGCACAGGGATCAATACTTTACGAGCAGTACTTC. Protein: CASSAQGSILYEQYF.

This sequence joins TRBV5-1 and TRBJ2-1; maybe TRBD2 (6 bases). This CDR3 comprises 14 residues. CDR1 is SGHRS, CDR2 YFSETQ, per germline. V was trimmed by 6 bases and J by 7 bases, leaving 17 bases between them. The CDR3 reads CASNARTTQNEQFF. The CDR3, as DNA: TGCGCCAGCAACGCTCGGACTACCCAAAATGAGCAGTTCTTC. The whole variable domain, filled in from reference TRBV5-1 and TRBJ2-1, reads KAGVTQTPRYLIKTRGQQVTLSCSPISGHRSVSWYQQTPGQGLQFLFEYFSETQRNKGNFPGRFSGRQFSNSRSEMNVSTLELGDSALYLCASNARTTQNEQFFGPGTRLTVL.

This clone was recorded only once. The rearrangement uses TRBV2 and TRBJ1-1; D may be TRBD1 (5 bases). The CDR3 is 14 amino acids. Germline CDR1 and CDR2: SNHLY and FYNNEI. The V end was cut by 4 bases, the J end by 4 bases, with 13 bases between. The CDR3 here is CASSGVGVGTEAFF. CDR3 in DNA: TGTGCCAGCAGTGGAGTGGGGGTGGGCACTGAAGCTTTCTTT.

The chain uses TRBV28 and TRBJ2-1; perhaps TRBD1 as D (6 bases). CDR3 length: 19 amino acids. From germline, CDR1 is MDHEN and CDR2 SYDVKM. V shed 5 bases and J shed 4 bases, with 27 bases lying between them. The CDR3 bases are TGTGCCAGCAGTACCAGACAGGTGGAGAAGTTAGGAACGTACAATGAGCAGTTCTTC. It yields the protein CASSTRQVEKLGTYNEQFF.

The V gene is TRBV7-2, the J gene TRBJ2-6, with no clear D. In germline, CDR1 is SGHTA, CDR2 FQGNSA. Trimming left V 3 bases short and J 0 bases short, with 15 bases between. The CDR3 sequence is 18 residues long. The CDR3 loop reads CASSLGSAAYSGANVLTF. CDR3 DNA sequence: TGTGCCAGCAGCTTGGGGTCGGCAGCCTACTCTGGGGCCAACGTCCTGACTTTC.

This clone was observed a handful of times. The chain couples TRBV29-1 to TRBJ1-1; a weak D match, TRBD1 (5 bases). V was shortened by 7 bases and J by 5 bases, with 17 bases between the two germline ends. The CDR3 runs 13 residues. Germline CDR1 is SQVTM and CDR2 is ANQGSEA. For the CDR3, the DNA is TGCAGCGCTGGGGGTAGGTTGATGACTGAAGCTTTCTTT. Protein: CSAGGRLMTEAFF.

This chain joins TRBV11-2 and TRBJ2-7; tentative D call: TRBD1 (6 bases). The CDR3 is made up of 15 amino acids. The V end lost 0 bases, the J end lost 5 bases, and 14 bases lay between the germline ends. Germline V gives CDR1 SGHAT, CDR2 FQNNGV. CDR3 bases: TGTGCCAGCAGCTTAGAGCTACAGGGTCTCCACGAGCAGTACTTC. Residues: CASSLELQGLHEQYF.

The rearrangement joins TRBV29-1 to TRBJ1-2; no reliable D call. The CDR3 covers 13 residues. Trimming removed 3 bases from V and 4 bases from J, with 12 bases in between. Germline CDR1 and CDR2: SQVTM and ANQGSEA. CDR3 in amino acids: CSVDAGNGYGYTF. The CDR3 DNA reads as TGCAGCGTTGACGCGGGGAATGGCTATGGCTACACCTTC.

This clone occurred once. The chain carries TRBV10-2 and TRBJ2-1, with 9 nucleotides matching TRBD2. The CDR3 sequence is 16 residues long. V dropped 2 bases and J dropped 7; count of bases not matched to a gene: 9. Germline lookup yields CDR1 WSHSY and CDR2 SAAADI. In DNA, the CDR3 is TGCGCCAGCAGTGAGATCTTAGCGGGAGCTCGAAATGAGCAGTTCTTC. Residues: CASSEILAGARNEQFF.

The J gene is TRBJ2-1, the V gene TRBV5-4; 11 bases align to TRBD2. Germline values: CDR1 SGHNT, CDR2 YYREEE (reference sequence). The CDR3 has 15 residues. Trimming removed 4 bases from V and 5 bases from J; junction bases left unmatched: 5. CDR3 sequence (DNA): TGTGCCAGCAGCGGGGGACTAGCGGCAAACAATGAGCAGTTCTTC. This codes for CASSGGLAANNEQFF.

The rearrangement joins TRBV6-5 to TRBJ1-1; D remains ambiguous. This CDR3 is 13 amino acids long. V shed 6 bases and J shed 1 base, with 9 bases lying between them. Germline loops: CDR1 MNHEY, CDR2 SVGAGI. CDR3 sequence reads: CASRNRKNTEAFF. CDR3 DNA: TGTGCCAGCAGAAATCGGAAGAACACTGAAGCTTTCTTT.

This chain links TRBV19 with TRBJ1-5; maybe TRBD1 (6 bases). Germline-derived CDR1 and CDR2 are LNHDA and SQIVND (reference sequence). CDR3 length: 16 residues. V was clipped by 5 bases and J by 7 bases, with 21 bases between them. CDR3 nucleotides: TGTGCCAGTAGTCCCTTACGGACGGGGGGCCAACAGCCCCAGCATTTT. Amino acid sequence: CASSPLRTGGQQPQHF.

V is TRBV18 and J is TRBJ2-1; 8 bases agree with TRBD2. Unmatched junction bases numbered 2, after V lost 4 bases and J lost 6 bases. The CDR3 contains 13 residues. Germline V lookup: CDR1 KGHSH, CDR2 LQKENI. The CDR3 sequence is CASSRAGGNEQFF. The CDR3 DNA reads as TGTGCCAGCTCACGGGCGGGAGGCAATGAGCAGTTCTTC.

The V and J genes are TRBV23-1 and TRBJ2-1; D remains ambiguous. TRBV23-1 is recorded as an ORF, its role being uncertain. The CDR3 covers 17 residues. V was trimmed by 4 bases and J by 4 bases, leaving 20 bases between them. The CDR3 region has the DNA TGCGCCAGCAGTCTTCTGTACCCCTACACGATATACAATGAGCAGTTCTTC. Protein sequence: CASSLLYPYTIYNEQFF.

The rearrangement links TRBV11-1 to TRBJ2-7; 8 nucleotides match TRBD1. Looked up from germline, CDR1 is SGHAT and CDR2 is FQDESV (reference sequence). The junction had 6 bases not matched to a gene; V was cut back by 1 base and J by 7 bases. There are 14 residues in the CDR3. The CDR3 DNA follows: TGTGCCAGCAGCTTAGGGACAGGGATACGAGAGCAGTACTTC. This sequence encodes CASSLGTGIREQYF.

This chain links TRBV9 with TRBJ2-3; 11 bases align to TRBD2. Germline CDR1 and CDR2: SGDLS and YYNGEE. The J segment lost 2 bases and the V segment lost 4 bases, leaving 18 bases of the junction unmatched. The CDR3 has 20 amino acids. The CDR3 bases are TGTGCCAGCAGCAAAACGGGGGGACTAGCGGCAGGATTAATCACAGATACGCAGTATTTT. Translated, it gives CASSKTGGLAAGLITDTQYF.

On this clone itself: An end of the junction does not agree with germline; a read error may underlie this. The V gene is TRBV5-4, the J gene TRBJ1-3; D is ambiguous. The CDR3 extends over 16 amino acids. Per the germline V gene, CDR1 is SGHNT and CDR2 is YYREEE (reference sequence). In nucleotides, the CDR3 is TGTGCCAGCAGCACCGCCTCGAATGGCCCTGGGAACACCATATATTTT. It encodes CASSTASNGPGNTIYF.

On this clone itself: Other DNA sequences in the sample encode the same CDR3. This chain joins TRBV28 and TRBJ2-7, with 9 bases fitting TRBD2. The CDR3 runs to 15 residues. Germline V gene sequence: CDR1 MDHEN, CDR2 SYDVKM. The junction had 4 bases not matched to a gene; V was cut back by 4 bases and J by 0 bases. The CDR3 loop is CASSSSGRSSYEQYF. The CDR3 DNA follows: TGTGCCAGCAGTTCAAGCGGGAGGAGCTCCTACGAGCAGTACTTC.

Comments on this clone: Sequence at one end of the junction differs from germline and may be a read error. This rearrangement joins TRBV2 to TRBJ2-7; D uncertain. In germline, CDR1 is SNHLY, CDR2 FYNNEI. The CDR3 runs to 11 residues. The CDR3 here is CVSSGNYEQYF. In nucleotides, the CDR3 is TGTGTCAGCAGTGGAAACTACGAGCAGTACTTC.

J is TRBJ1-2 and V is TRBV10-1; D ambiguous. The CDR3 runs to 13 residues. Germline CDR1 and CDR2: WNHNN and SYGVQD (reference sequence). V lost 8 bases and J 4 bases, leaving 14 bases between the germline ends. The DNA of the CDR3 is TGCGCCAGCGATCCAAAGAACAGCTATGGCTACACCTTC. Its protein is CASDPKNSYGYTF.

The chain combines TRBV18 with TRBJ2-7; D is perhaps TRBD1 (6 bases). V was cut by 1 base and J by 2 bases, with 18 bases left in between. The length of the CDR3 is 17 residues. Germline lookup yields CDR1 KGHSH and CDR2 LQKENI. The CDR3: CASSPLHGQTTAYEQYF. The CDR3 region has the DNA TGTGCCAGCTCACCACTTCATGGACAGACAACTGCCTACGAGCAGTACTTC.

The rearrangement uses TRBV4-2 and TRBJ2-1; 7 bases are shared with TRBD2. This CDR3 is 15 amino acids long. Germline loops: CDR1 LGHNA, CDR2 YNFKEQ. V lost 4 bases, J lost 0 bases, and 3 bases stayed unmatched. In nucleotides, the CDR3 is TGTGCCAGCAGCCCCCGCGGGGGCTCCTACAATGAGCAGTTCTTC. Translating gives CASSPRGGSYNEQFF.

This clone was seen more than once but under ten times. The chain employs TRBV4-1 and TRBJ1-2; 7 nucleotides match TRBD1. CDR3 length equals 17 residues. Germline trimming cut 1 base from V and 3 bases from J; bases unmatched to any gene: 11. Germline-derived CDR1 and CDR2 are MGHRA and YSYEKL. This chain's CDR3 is CASSQVSNAGGDYGYTF. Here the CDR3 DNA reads TGCGCCAGCAGCCAAGTTTCGAACGCAGGGGGTGACTATGGCTACACCTTC.

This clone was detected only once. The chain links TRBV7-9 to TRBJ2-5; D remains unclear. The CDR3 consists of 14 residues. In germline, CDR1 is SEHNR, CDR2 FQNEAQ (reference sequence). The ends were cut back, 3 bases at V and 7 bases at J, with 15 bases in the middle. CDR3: CASSFETTLGTQYF. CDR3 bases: TGTGCCAGCAGCTTTGAGACGACGCTGGGGACCCAGTACTTC.